Below, one TCR beta chain is given with its context. Its antigen is undetermined. These data are taken from a study of identical twins. Study-wide findings and caveats: Memory repertoires showed no such pattern, whereas abundant cord blood beta clonotypes carried fewer insertions. Zero-insertion analyses could be partly confounded by invariant MAIT and iNKT cells. Out-of-frame TCR alpha sharing in monozygotic twins exceeded recombination model predictions.

In germline, CDR1 is DFQATT, CDR2 SNEGSKA (reference sequence). Trimming took off 4 bases at V and 10 bases at J, with 20 bases between the two ends. The CDR3 loop spans 14 amino acids. TCRdb redid the calling of the 5' RACE reads with MiXCR, one entry per CDR3 protein. The sample has roughly 1,500,000 distinct CDR3 sequences; about 32% are singletons. The chain employs TRBV20-1 and TRBJ2-1; D perhaps matches TRBD1 (8 bases). The clonotype comes from a newborn girl in good health. The sequenced sample consisted of cord blood. The CDR3 sequence: CSAIGRGTGGEQFF. The CDR3 coding sequence is TGCAGTGCTATAGGGCGGGGGACAGGTGGCGAGCAGTTCTTC.